The rows below give T cell receptor beta chains drawn from one sample of a study of T cells in Graves' hyperthyroidism and ophthalmopathy. Each CDR3 protein is one row after TCRdb ran MiXCR on the multiplex PCR reads. The sample consists of 650,000 to 850,000 distinct CDR3 sequences, roughly a sixth of them appearing once. The sequenced sample consisted of blood. The receptors derive from a woman aged 50 to 65 with Graves' hyperthyroidism that later progressed to Graves' ophthalmopathy. CDR3s include the opening cysteine and the closing phenylalanine or tryptophan. D genes are given only for firm matches. Not all rows give a size; the values are once, few, many and, for expanded clones, a class.

abundance | j_gene | d_gene | v_gene | CDR3aa | CDR3nt
many | TRBJ2-3 | TRBD1 | TRBV12-3/TRBV12-4 | CASRGDRAPDTQYF | TGTGCCAGCAGGGGGGACAGGGCTCCAGATACGCAGTATTTT
- | TRBJ1-4 | TRBD1 | TRBV7-2 | CASSGQVENEKLFF | TGTGCCAGCAGCGGACAGGTGGAAAATGAAAAACTGTTTTTT
few | TRBJ1-2 | - | TRBV11-2 | CASSPLDRPRPYGYTF | TGTGCCAGCAGCCCGCTTGACAGGCCACGCCCCTATGGCTACACCTTC
- | TRBJ1-1 | - | TRBV11-2 | CASPDNMDTEAFF | TGTGCCAGCCCCGACAACATGGACACTGAAGCTTTCTTT
many | TRBJ2-1 | - | TRBV12-3/TRBV12-4 | CASSLGAVGYNEQFF | TGTGCCAGCAGTTTGGGGGCTGTGGGCTACAATGAGCAGTTCTTC
- | TRBJ2-7 | - | TRBV10-3 | CAITWRERDEQYF | TGTGCCATCACATGGAGGGAACGTGACGAGCAGTACTTC
- | TRBJ1-1 | - | TRBV18 | CASSQTTDGYTEAFF | TGTGCCAGCTCACAAACGACAGACGGCTACACTGAAGCTTTCTTT
many | TRBJ1-1 | - | TRBV6-1 | CASLTIPRDTEAFF | TGTGCCAGCCTGACCATTCCACGGGACACTGAAGCTTTCTTT
many | TRBJ2-1 | TRBD2 | TRBV5-1 | CASSLVRLAGTNEQFF | TGCGCCAGCAGCTTGGTCCGACTAGCGGGCACCAATGAGCAGTTCTTC
few | TRBJ2-3 | - | TRBV29-1 | CSVTLVDTQYF | TGCAGCGTTACTCTTGTGGATACGCAGTATTTT
- | TRBJ2-1 | TRBD2 | TRBV6-1 | CASKLAGGPDEQFF | TGTGCCAGCAAGCTAGCGGGGGGGCCCGATGAGCAGTTCTTC
many | TRBJ1-6 | - | TRBV6-1 | CASRAEGRNSPLHF | TGTGCCAGCAGGGCGGAGGGAAGGAATTCACCCCTCCACTTT
once | TRBJ2-7 | TRBD1 | TRBV28 | CASSGRTGTLVEQYF | TGTGCCAGCAGTGGCCGGACAGGGACCCTGGTGGAGCAGTACTTC